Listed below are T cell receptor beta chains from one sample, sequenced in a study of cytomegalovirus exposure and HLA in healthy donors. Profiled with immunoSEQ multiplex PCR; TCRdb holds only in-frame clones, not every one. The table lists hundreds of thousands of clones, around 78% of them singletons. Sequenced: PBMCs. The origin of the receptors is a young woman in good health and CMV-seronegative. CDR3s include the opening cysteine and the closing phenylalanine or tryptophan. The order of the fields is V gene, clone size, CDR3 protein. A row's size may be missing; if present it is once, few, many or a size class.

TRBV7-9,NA,CASSDPPGLNYNEQFF
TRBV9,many,CASSVLGQGSYNEQFF
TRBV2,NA,CASSEERGLWTEAFF
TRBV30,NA,CAWGGGEGGGAQYF
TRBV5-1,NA,CASSAGSALLNTEAFF
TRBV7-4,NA,CASSSAPPGPRSYSNQPQHF
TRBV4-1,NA,CASSQKGLAKNIQYF
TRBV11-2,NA,CASRTGTVSRETQYF
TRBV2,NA,CASRLTGTMRSEQYF
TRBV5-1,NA,CASSLGGSQPQHF
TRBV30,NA,CAWSVGQGRTPLHF
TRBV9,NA,CASSVRGSTDTQYF
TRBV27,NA,CASSLNLLNTEAFF
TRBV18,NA,CASSRVSGPGAQYF
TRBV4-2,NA,CASSQDPAAGTRGYTF
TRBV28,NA,CASSSFPQGYGYTF
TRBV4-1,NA,CASSQDWTSGGKQFF
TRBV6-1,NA,CASRPPGTVYEQYF
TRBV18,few,CASRMDSFNQPQHF
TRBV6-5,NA,CASSPAIGHGYTF
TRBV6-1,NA,CASSLWVNQPQHF
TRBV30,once,CASARGRGTNEKLFF
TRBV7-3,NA,CASSPGTVYGYTF
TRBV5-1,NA,CASSLGRLETHLYNEQFF
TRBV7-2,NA,CASSPTGTPLEQYF
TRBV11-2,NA,CASSLTTASGGSTDTQYF
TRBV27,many,CASTSSGANVLTF
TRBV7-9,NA,CASSLRGAPQETQYF
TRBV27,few,CAIPYPTGPNPNSPLHF
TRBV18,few,CASSPGPGPYEQYF